Listed below are T cell receptor beta chains from one sample, sequenced in a study of radiotherapy plus CTLA-4 blockade in lung cancer. The method was immunoSEQ multiplex PCR; TCRdb's version includes in-frame clones alone and lacks a portion of them. Of some 51,000 clones in the sample, approximately 80% are singletons; the top ten hold around 2.4%. Source: peripheral blood, taken from a patient treated with radiotherapy plus ipilimumab. These receptors were taken from a human donor with non-small cell lung cancer whose response to radiotherapy plus ipilimumab could not be evaluated. Both conserved end residues are part of each CDR3. D genes are given only for firm matches. Clone size is stated in some rows and not others, as once, few, many or a class when expanded.

size: -; V: TRBV7-9; D: TRBD1; J: TRBJ2-7; DNA: TGTGCCAGCAGCTTAGTGACAGGGTCGGACGAGCAGTACTTC; CDR3: CASSLVTGSDEQYF
size: -; V: TRBV7-9; D: -; J: TRBJ1-2; DNA: TGTGCCAGCAGCTTTGGGGACACTAACTATGGCTACACCTTC; CDR3: CASSFGDTNYGYTF
size: -; V: TRBV6-6; D: TRBD1; J: TRBJ2-7; DNA: TGTGCCAGCAGTCTAGGGACAGGTGGGAGGGAGCAGTACTTC; CDR3: CASSLGTGGREQYF
size: -; V: TRBV5-1; D: -; J: TRBJ1-4; DNA: TGCGCCAGCAGCTTGGGTCGGGGTGAAAAACTGTTTTTT; CDR3: CASSLGRGEKLFF
size: -; V: TRBV7-2; D: -; J: TRBJ1-2; DNA: TGTGCCAGCAGCCCCAGGAAAAACTATGGCTACACCTTC; CDR3: CASSPRKNYGYTF
size: -; V: TRBV18; D: TRBD1; J: TRBJ1-1; DNA: TGTGCCAGCTCATTTCAGGGGGCTGAAGCTTTCTTT; CDR3: CASSFQGAEAFF
size: few; V: TRBV19; D: -; J: TRBJ1-2; DNA: TGTGCCAGTAGCCAGACGACGGGGGGGAATGGCTACACCTTC; CDR3: CASSQTTGGNGYTF
size: -; V: TRBV14; D: -; J: TRBJ2-1; DNA: TGTGCCAGCAGCCATACGACAGGCTCCTACAATGAGCAGTTCTTC; CDR3: CASSHTTGSYNEQFF
size: -; V: TRBV5-6; D: -; J: TRBJ1-1; DNA: TGTGCCAGCAGCTCGTGGGGCTTGGGGAACACTGAAGCTTTCTTT; CDR3: CASSSWGLGNTEAFF
size: -; V: TRBV5-5; D: TRBD1; J: TRBJ1-2; DNA: TGTGCCAGCAGCTGGCCGGGACAGGGGGCCCGAGCTAACTATGGCTACACCTTC; CDR3: CASSWPGQGARANYGYTF
size: -; V: TRBV7-8; D: TRBD1; J: TRBJ2-6; DNA: TGTGCCAGCAGCTCAAACCACCTATGGGACAGGAACTCTGGGGCCAACGTCCTGACTTTC; CDR3: CASSSNHLWDRNSGANVLTF